These 19 T cell receptor beta chains originate from one sample sequenced in a study of read filtering for tumor transcriptome and immune sequencing. This library used about 400 ng RNA and molecular barcoded adaptors spanning alpha/delta and beta/gamma chains. TCRdb itself ran the reads through MiXCR, one entry per CDR3 protein. This table has more than 100,000 distinct CDR3 sequences, approximately 13% appearing once. The sample taken for sequencing was a population of CD138-negative cells sorted from bone marrow. The source is a donor at least 40 years old with multiple myeloma.

The sample holds many counts of this clonotype. The rearrangement joins TRBV12-3 or TRBV12-4 to TRBJ1-5; tentatively, D is TRBD1 (5 bases). The germline V and J ends were trimmed by 2 bases and 1 base, with 12 bases remaining between them. CDR3 length: 16 amino acids. Here the CDR3 reads CASSLHGQGSNQPQHF. The CDR3 nucleotides read TGTGCCAGCAGTTTACATGGTCAGGGAAGCAATCAGCCCCAGCATTTT.

This clonotype was detected many times. This sequence joins TRBV29-1 and TRBJ2-3; D unclear. Germline V gives CDR1 SQVTM, CDR2 ANQGSEA. This CDR3 is built from 13 residues. Between the trimmed V and J ends, which lost 3 bases and 0 bases, there was a span of 7 bases. The CDR3 nucleotides read TGCAGCGTTGACAGGACGAGCACAGATACGCAGTATTTT. It translates to CSVDRTSTDTQYF.

This clonotype showed up many times. The chain recombines TRBV12-3 or TRBV12-4 with TRBJ2-3; no clear D gene. Trimming left V 0 bases short and J 2 bases short, with 9 bases between. The CDR3 extends over 15 amino acids. CDR3 residues: CASSLAAGPTDTQYF. The CDR3 region has the DNA TGTGCCAGCAGTTTAGCTGCTGGCCCCACAGATACGCAGTATTTT.

This clonotype has at least ten counts. The CDR3 nucleotides read TGCGCCAGCAGCTCCTCAGCGTACCAAGAGACCCAGTACTTC. Amino acid sequence: CASSSSAYQETQYF. The chain links TRBV5-1 to TRBJ2-5, with D unresolved. This CDR3 contains 14 residues. With 3 bases removed from V and 0 bases from J, the gap between germline ends came to 9 bases. Germline V lookup: CDR1 SGHRS, CDR2 YFSETQ.

In the case of this clonotype: This may be a read error: a much more frequent sequence differs by one nucleotide. The gene calls are TRBV11-1 and TRBJ2-1; 8 positions match TRBD2. V lost 5 bases and J lost 5; bases outside the gene matches: 11. The V gene's germline CDR1 is SGHAT and CDR2 FQDESV (reference sequence). The CDR3 is made up of 16 amino acids. CDR3 DNA: TGTGCCAGCAGCCGCTTTAGCGGGATGGGGCACAATGAGCAGTTCTTC. This translates into CASSRFSGMGHNEQFF.

Notes on this clonotype: Here the CDR3 omits its conserved ending phenylalanine or tryptophan, so a read error is the likely source. The J gene is TRBJ1-1, the V gene TRBV14, with no clear D. CDR3 length equals 13 residues. Trimming shortened V by 4 bases and J by 7 bases, and 13 bases separated the two germline ends. Germline V gene lookup returns CDR1 SGHDN and CDR2 FVKESK. The DNA of the CDR3 is TGTGCCAGCAGCCCCCGGGCAGCCATTGAAGCTTTCCTT. It encodes CASSPRAAIEAFL.

Ten or more counts support this clonotype. The V and J genes are TRBV7-9 and TRBJ1-2, with D perhaps matching TRBD1 (6 bases). With 4 bases removed from V and 4 bases from J, the gap between germline ends came to 16 bases. Germline values: CDR1 SEHNR, CDR2 FQNEAQ (reference sequence). CDR3 length: 15 amino acids. CDR3 residues: CASSSLRGPSYGYTF. The CDR3 nucleotides are TGTGCCAGCAGCTCCCTCAGGGGCCCTTCCTATGGCTACACCTTC.

As concerns this clonotype: A far larger clone is one base from this, pointing to a likely read error. The rearrangement uses TRBV6-6 and TRBJ1-1, with a weak D call TRBD1 (5 bases). The CDR3 spans 15 residues. The V gene's germline CDR1 is MNHNY and CDR2 SVGAGI (reference sequence). CDR3 nucleotides: TGTGCCGGCAGTTACTCGGCGGTGGGGGGAACTGAAGCTTTCTTT. The encoded protein is CAGSYSAVGGTEAFF.

In regard to this clonotype: A much larger clone is a single base away; this may be a read error. V gene TRBV6-2 or TRBV6-3 combines with J gene TRBJ2-3; D uncertain. Germline values: CDR1 MNHEY, CDR2 SVGEGT. The CDR3 sequence is 12 residues long. Trimming pared 4 bases from V and 5 bases from J, leaving 7 bases between. The CDR3 loop reads CASSSIGDTQYF. CDR3 nucleotide sequence: TGTGCCAGCAGTTCTATCGGAGATACGCAGTATTTT.

This clonotype was seen only once. V gene TRBV11-2 combines with J gene TRBJ1-5; 7 bases are shared with TRBD1. The germline V gene encodes CDR1 SGHAT and CDR2 FQNNGV. Germline trimming cut 5 bases from V and 6 bases from J; bases unmatched to any gene: 19. CDR3 length equals 18 residues. CDR3 in amino acids: CASSPNLRDSRTVQPQHF. Written as DNA, the CDR3 is TGTGCCAGCAGCCCCAATTTAAGGGACAGTAGAACCGTTCAGCCCCAGCATTTT.

This clonotype has ten or more counts. The rearrangement uses TRBV13 and TRBJ2-3; D remains ambiguous. In germline, CDR1 is PRHDT, CDR2 FYEKMQ (reference sequence). The CDR3 totals 14 residues. V lost 5 bases to trimming and J lost 0 bases, with 9 bases between them. In nucleotides, the CDR3 is TGTGCCAGCAGCACCGCCTCTAGCACAGATACGCAGTATTTT. It translates to CASSTASSTDTQYF. Full variable domain (missing parts from reference TRBV13 and TRBJ2-3): AAGVIQSPRHLIKEKRETATLKCYPIPRHDTVYWYQQGPGQDPQFLISFYEKMQSDKGSIPDRFSAQQFSDYHSELNMSSLELGDSALYFCASSTASSTDTQYFGPGTRLTVL.

This clonotype has ten or more counts. The rearrangement joins TRBV19 to TRBJ2-7; 7 bases agree with TRBD2. The CDR3 length is 15 residues. CDR1 LNHDA and CDR2 SQIVND come from the germline V gene (reference sequence). With 3 bases clipped from V and 0 bases from J, the junction kept 5 bases outside the gene matches. The CDR3, as DNA: TGTGCCAGTAGTATTAAGCGGGAAGTCTCCTACGAGCAGTACTTC. It yields the protein CASSIKREVSYEQYF. Together with reference TRBV19 and TRBJ2-7, the CDR3 gives the full variable domain: DGGITQSPKYLFRKEGQNVTLSCEQNLNHDAMYWYRQDPGQGLRLIYYSQIVNDFQKGDIAEGYSVSREKKESFPLTVTSAQKNPTAFYLCASSIKREVSYEQYFGPGTRLTVT.

This clonotype was observed many times. The chain links TRBV7-8 to TRBJ2-7, with unresolved D. The germline V gene encodes CDR1 SGHVS and CDR2 FQNEAQ. This CDR3 comprises 14 residues. V dropped 2 bases and J dropped 5 bases, with 13 bases sitting between them. CDR3 sequence: CASSLPFTPDEQYF. In nucleotides, the CDR3 is TGTGCCAGCAGCTTACCCTTTACGCCGGACGAGCAGTACTTC.

Comments on this clonotype: This may come from a read error, since a much larger clone is one base off. The genes are TRBV2 and TRBJ2-2; 10 bases are shared with TRBD1. Germline CDR1 reads SNHLY; CDR2 reads FYNNEI. The CDR3 spans 14 residues. CDR3 residues: CASNPGTGDGELLF. DNA of the CDR3: TGTGCCAGCAACCCCGGGACAGGGGACGGGGAGCTGCTTTTT.

About this clonotype itself: A far larger clone differs by one base, so this is likely a read error. The chain is built from TRBV4-1 and TRBJ2-1; D might be TRBD1 (5 bases). V was cut by 5 bases and J by 2 bases, with 13 bases left in between. The CDR3 totals 15 residues. The germline gives CDR1 MGHRA, CDR2 YSYEKL. CDR3 bases: TGCGCCAGCAGCGGGTGGCAGGGAACCTACAATGAGCAGTTCTTC. Translation: CASSGWQGTYNEQFF.

This clonotype was recorded at least ten times. V gene TRBV5-1 combines with J gene TRBJ1-1, with D perhaps matching TRBD1 (5 bases). Germline V gene sequence: CDR1 SGHRS, CDR2 YFSETQ. The length of the CDR3 is 16 residues. With 4 bases removed from V and 1 base from J, the gap between germline ends came to 17 bases. Here the CDR3 reads CASSEGQPWRNTEAFF. The CDR3 DNA follows: TGCGCCAGCAGCGAGGGGCAGCCCTGGAGGAACACTGAAGCTTTCTTT.

In regard to this clonotype: A single base separates this from a much larger clone, so it may be a read error. This sequence joins TRBV3-1 and TRBJ1-1; D may be TRBD1 (6 bases). Germline lookup yields CDR1 LGHDT and CDR2 YNNKEL (reference sequence). This CDR3 comprises 15 residues. DNA for the CDR3: TGTGTCAGCAGCTCATCAGGGGAAGCAAGCACTGAAGCTTTCTTT. Encoded protein: CVSSSSGEASTEAFF.

Points on this clonotype: Since a much larger clone is just one base distant, this may be a read error. The J gene is TRBJ2-1, the V gene TRBV6-2 or TRBV6-3, with TRBD2 matching 8 bases. The germline V gene has CDR1 MNHEY and CDR2 SVGEGT. This CDR3 is built from 17 residues. J was trimmed by 0 bases and V by 6 bases; bases with no gene match: 10. The CDR3 DNA follows: TGTGCCAGCAGCCACGTAGCGGGGTTGTGCTCCTACAATGAGCAGTTCTTC. This translates into CASSHVAGLCSYNEQFF.

This clonotype was seen many times. This chain connects TRBV7-2 to TRBJ2-5; no definite D call. V dropped 4 bases and J dropped 2 bases, with 8 bases sitting between them. Germline V lookup: CDR1 SGHTA, CDR2 FQGNSA. The CDR3 has 13 residues. The CDR3 here is CASSSTPQETQYF. The CDR3 nucleotides are TGTGCCAGCAGCTCGACGCCTCAAGAGACCCAGTACTTC.